This entry lists 24 T cell receptor beta chains sequenced from one sample in a study of blood T cell repertoires in COVID-19. TCRdb keeps only in-frame clones here, not all; method: immunoSEQ multiplex PCR. The sample holds approximately 270,000 clones, roughly 86% seen once. The sample was peripheral blood. The receptors come from a man in his forties or fifties with active or convalescent COVID-19.

The rearrangement links TRBV3-1 (or the pseudogene TRBV3-2) to TRBJ2-1, with 7 bases aligning to TRBD2. The CDR3 totals 16 residues. The V and J ends lost 1 base and 9 bases, in that order; junction bases with no gene match: 12. CDR1 is LGHDT, CDR2 YNNKEL, per germline (reference sequence). Written as DNA, the CDR3 is TGTGCCAGCAGCCAAGCCTCGCGGGGAGGGCCGCTTGAGCAGTTCTTC. This encodes CASSQASRGGPLEQFF.

J is TRBJ2-5 and V is TRBV7-6; the D gene is possibly TRBD2 (5 bases). CDR1 is SGHVS and CDR2 is FNYEAQ in the germline V gene. V was cut by 5 bases and J by 1 base, with 14 bases left in between. This CDR3 contains 15 residues. CDR3 residues: CASSVSAAPQETQYF. The CDR3 coding sequence is TGTGCCAGCAGCGTTAGCGCGGCCCCCCAAGAGACCCAGTACTTC.

The V and J genes are TRBV6-1 and TRBJ2-7; maybe TRBD1 (6 bases). Germline V gene sequence: CDR1 MNHNS, CDR2 SASEGT. There are 13 residues in the CDR3. The V and J ends lost 3 bases and 4 bases respectively, with 10 bases between them. The CDR3 reads CASSDGRGYEQYF. CDR3 coding DNA: TGTGCCAGCAGTGATGGCAGGGGATACGAGCAGTACTTC.

In its sample, this clone was seen a few times. The genes are TRBV5-5 and TRBJ1-4, with unresolved D. CDR3 length equals 16 residues. The germline gives CDR1 SGHKS, CDR2 YYEKEE (reference sequence). Trimming shortened V by 4 bases and J by 4 bases, and 17 bases separated the two germline ends. CDR3 nucleotides: TGTGCCAGCAGCAATATTGCTGGAACAGTTAATGAAAAACTGTTTTTT. Its protein is CASSNIAGTVNEKLFF.

This clone came up once. V gene TRBV2 combines with J gene TRBJ1-5, with 7 bases identical to TRBD1. From germline, CDR1 is SNHLY and CDR2 FYNNEI. The CDR3 runs to 15 residues. V lost 0 bases, J lost 5 bases, and 4 bases stayed unmatched. CDR3 coding DNA: TGTGCCAGCAGTGAAGCCGGGGGACAGTATCAGCCCCAGCATTTT. Translation: CASSEAGGQYQPQHF.

The rearrangement links TRBV6-5 to TRBJ2-1, with 7 bases that match TRBD2. The CDR3 consists of 14 residues. V dropped 2 bases and J dropped 6; count of bases not matched to a gene: 4. The germline V gene encodes CDR1 MNHEY and CDR2 SVGAGI. The CDR3 DNA reads as TGTGCCAGCAGTTACACTGGGGGGGTCAATGAGCAGTTCTTC. It translates to CASSYTGGVNEQFF.

The table lists this clone with a count of one. The J gene is TRBJ2-2, the V gene TRBV7-3, with 7 bases aligning to TRBD2. The V gene end was trimmed by 3 bases and the J gene end by 6 bases; junction bases not matched to a gene: 7. The CDR3 has 15 amino acids. Germline lookup yields CDR1 SGHTA and CDR2 FQGTGA. The CDR3 reads CASSFAGEKAGELFF. The CDR3 DNA reads TGTGCCAGCAGCTTTGCGGGGGAGAAGGCCGGGGAGCTGTTTTTT.

This chain connects TRBV27 to TRBJ2-5, with D perhaps matching TRBD1 (5 bases). The V end was cut by 6 bases, the J end by 1 base, with 9 bases between. The length of the CDR3 is 13 residues. The germline V gene has CDR1 MNHEY and CDR2 SMNVEV (reference sequence). CDR3 bases: TGTGCCAGCAGAAAACAGGTCCAAGAGACCCAGTACTTC. This gives the protein CASRKQVQETQYF.

V and J are TRBV21-1 and TRBJ2-7; the table's D call of TRBD2 was not tested on the DNA. TRBV21-1 corresponds to a pseudogene. The CDR3 totals 13 residues. The DNA of the CDR3 is TGTGCCAGCAGCAAATTGGTCGGGTGCGAGCAGTACTTC. Translating it yields CASSKLVGCEQYF.

This clone was seen only once. The chain links TRBV27 to TRBJ2-5; TRBD2 matches at 10 bases. The CDR3 consists of 15 residues. Per germline, CDR1 MNHEY and CDR2 SMNVEV (reference sequence). J lost 5 bases, V lost 5 bases, and 8 bases had no gene match. CDR3 sequence: CASSPRTSGTETQYF. The CDR3 coding sequence is TGTGCCAGCAGTCCGCGGACTAGCGGAACTGAGACCCAGTACTTC.

This sequence joins TRBV10-1 and TRBJ2-2; 7 bases fit TRBD1. The CDR3 is 13 amino acids. Germline lookup yields CDR1 WNHNN and CDR2 SYGVQD (reference sequence). With 5 bases clipped from V and 5 bases from J, the junction kept 2 bases outside the gene matches. CDR3 amino acids: CASSPTGTGELFF. CDR3 nucleotides: TGCGCCAGCAGTCCGACAGGGACCGGGGAGCTGTTTTTT.

DNA of the CDR3: TGTGCCAGCAGTTACCGAGGGGGCTACCTCCAAGAGACCCAGTACTTC. Translation: CASSYRGGYLQETQYF. The chain carries TRBV6-5 and TRBJ2-5; 7 positions match TRBD1. V lost 2 bases, J lost 1 base, and 7 bases stayed unmatched. CDR3 length: 16 amino acids. Germline V gives CDR1 MNHEY, CDR2 SVGAGI.

This clone was observed once. This chain uses TRBV3-1 (or the pseudogene TRBV3-2) with TRBJ2-7, with 8 bases lining up with TRBD2. V dropped 6 bases and J dropped 3; count of bases not matched to a gene: 7. The CDR3 sequence is 14 residues long. Germline CDR1 and CDR2: LGHDT and YNNKEL (reference sequence). CDR3 bases: TGTGCCAGCAGTACCCCGGGACTAGGCTACGAGCAGTACTTC. Protein sequence: CASSTPGLGYEQYF.

The CDR3 reads CASSHRDSRDEQYF. The CDR3 region has the DNA TGTGCCAGCAGTCACCGGGACAGTCGGGACGAGCAGTACTTC. The chain has TRBV6-2 or TRBV6-3 and TRBJ2-7; 7 positions match TRBD1. This CDR3 is built from 14 residues. Losses at the gene ends were 5 bases for V and 5 bases for J; bases not matched to a gene: 9. The V gene's germline CDR1 is MNHEY and CDR2 SVGEGT.

This sequence joins TRBV7-3 and TRBJ2-6; D uncertain. The CDR3 extends over 14 amino acids. V was pared by 5 bases and J by 4 bases, with 9 bases between. Germline V CDR1 and CDR2: SGHTA, FQGTGA. The CDR3 is CASSQASGANVLTF. Here the CDR3 DNA reads TGTGCCAGCAGCCAAGCCTCGGGGGCCAACGTCCTGACTTTC.

This rearrangement joins TRBV5-6 to TRBJ2-7; D not certain. The CDR3 runs to 14 residues. Germline assignment: CDR1 SGHDT and CDR2 YYEEEE. V lost 3 bases to trimming and J lost 0 bases, with 10 bases between them. The DNA for the CDR3 is TGTGCCAGCAGCTCCGGGTCGAGCTCCTACGAGCAGTACTTC. It encodes CASSSGSSSYEQYF.

The chain carries TRBV7-6 and TRBJ2-7; D gene unclear. The CDR3 contains 13 residues. V lost 4 bases and J 3 bases, leaving 10 bases between the germline ends. Germline CDR1 is SGHVS and CDR2 is FNYEAQ. The CDR3 DNA reads TGTGCCAGCAGCTCCACGTCCGGCTACGAGCAGTACTTC. This codes for CASSSTSGYEQYF.

The gene calls are TRBV3-1 (or the pseudogene TRBV3-2) and TRBJ2-1, with D perhaps matching TRBD2 (6 bases). The germline CDR1 and CDR2 sequences are LGHDT and YNNKEL (reference sequence). The CDR3 loop spans 16 amino acids. V lost 0 bases and J 8 bases, leaving 17 bases between the germline ends. For the CDR3, the DNA is TGTGCCAGCAGCCAAGAATCTGCGGGACCCCGTGATGAGCAGTTCTTC. It codes for CASSQESAGPRDEQFF.

V gene TRBV6-1 combines with J gene TRBJ1-4; 8 bases fit TRBD1. This CDR3 spans 15 amino acids. Germline V gene lookup returns CDR1 MNHNS and CDR2 SASEGT. The junction had 3 bases not matched to a gene; V was cut back by 2 bases and J by 4 bases. CDR3 protein: CASSEPGQVNEKLFF. The CDR3 DNA reads TGTGCCAGCAGTGAACCGGGACAGGTTAATGAAAAACTGTTTTTT.

The chain joins TRBV7-9 to TRBJ2-1, with a tentative D call TRBD2 (6 bases). V was trimmed by 3 bases and J by 5 bases, leaving 14 bases between them. Germline V gives CDR1 SEHNR, CDR2 FQNEAQ (reference sequence). CDR3 length: 15 residues. CDR3 coding DNA: TGTGCCAGCAGCTTGGAGGGCCGAGAGAACAATGAGCAGTTCTTC. It is translated as CASSLEGRENNEQFF.

The chain links TRBV3-1 (or the pseudogene TRBV3-2) to TRBJ1-4; 9 nucleotides align to TRBD1. Trimming removed 0 bases from V and 7 bases from J; junction bases left unmatched: 6. Germline CDR1 is LGHDT and CDR2 is YNNKEL (reference sequence). The CDR3 runs to 16 residues. DNA for the CDR3: TGTGCCAGCAGCCAAGAAAGGGGACAGGGCGCTGAAAAACTGTTTTTT. It translates to CASSQERGQGAEKLFF.

The chain is built from TRBV6-5 and TRBJ2-5; 10 bases align to TRBD1. After removal of 4 bases from V and 0 bases from J, the junction contained 2 bases not matched to a gene. CDR1 and CDR2 (germline): MNHEY, SVGAGI. The CDR3 has 15 amino acids. In DNA form, the CDR3 reads TGTGCCAGCAGTTTGGACAGGGGGGACCAAGAGACCCAGTACTTC. Protein: CASSLDRGDQETQYF.

This chain joins TRBV27 and TRBJ1-1; D remains unclear. V lost 4 bases, J lost 1 base, and 7 bases lay in between. The CDR3 sequence is 13 residues long. CDR1 and CDR2 from the germline V gene are MNHEY and SMNVEV (reference sequence). The CDR3 sequence: CASSWYSNTEAFF. For the CDR3, the DNA is TGTGCCAGCAGTTGGTACTCGAACACTGAAGCTTTCTTT.

The V call is TRBV4-1, the J call TRBJ1-3; maybe TRBD1 (5 bases). Germline values: CDR1 MGHRA, CDR2 YSYEKL. Deletions cut 1 base from V and 5 bases from J, with 12 bases between. The CDR3 runs to 15 residues. The CDR3 spells CASSQVWSGRNTIYF. DNA of the CDR3: TGCGCCAGCAGCCAAGTCTGGTCAGGGCGAAACACCATATATTTT.